Listed below are T cell receptor beta chains from one sample, sequenced in a study of human T cells and chemical hapten exposure. TCRdb re-derived calls from the RACE reads in MiXCR, one entry per CDR3 protein. The table lists about 120,000 distinct CDR3 sequences, 12% to 15% of them singletons. This material consisted of whole blood, taken in connection with sensitization to the hapten diphenylcyclopropenone (DPC). These receptors all stem from a young man with alopecia areata. Some clones in this sample may be carry-over from other donors' samples. Each CDR3 is given with its conserved first and last residue. Rows may omit the clone size; those that give it use once, few, many or a size class.

v_call: TRBV18
clone_size: few
cdr3_aa: CASSPWDTLNSPLHF

v_call: TRBV12-3/TRBV12-4
clone_size: few
cdr3_aa: CASSLSVTRTEAFF

v_call: TRBV12-3/TRBV12-4
clone_size: many
cdr3_aa: CASSLSGQGARTEAFF

v_call: TRBV6-6
clone_size: NA
cdr3_aa: CASTMGTGREKLFF

v_call: TRBV18
clone_size: many
cdr3_aa: CASSNDRTHYNEQFF

v_call: TRBV7-3
clone_size: NA
cdr3_aa: CASSPPWTLEGAFF

v_call: TRBV29-1
clone_size: many
cdr3_aa: CSVGGRQGGGYTF

v_call: TRBV6-2/TRBV6-3
clone_size: NA
cdr3_aa: CASKLHRDSHTIQETQYF

v_call: TRBV6-5
clone_size: few
cdr3_aa: CASSLGRSHNEQFF

v_call: TRBV21-1
clone_size: many
cdr3_aa: CASSKVNELGEAFF

v_call: TRBV6-6
clone_size: few
cdr3_aa: CASRQPPVRAGRGYGYTF

v_call: TRBV7-9
clone_size: NA
cdr3_aa: CASNNLTFIYGYTF

v_call: TRBV19
clone_size: few
cdr3_aa: CASRQRPGFQQGQPQHF

v_call: TRBV25-1
clone_size: few
cdr3_aa: CASRDRTNTEAFF

v_call: TRBV5-4
clone_size: few
cdr3_aa: CASSEIDRNTEAFF

v_call: TRBV24-1
clone_size: few
cdr3_aa: CATATQDEQFF

v_call: TRBV11-2
clone_size: NA
cdr3_aa: CASSLEVGMNTEAFF

v_call: TRBV7-2
clone_size: few
cdr3_aa: CASSSETSGAYNEQFF

v_call: TRBV12-5
clone_size: NA
cdr3_aa: CASGQQGSRDTQYF

v_call: TRBV29-1
clone_size: few
cdr3_aa: CSVQRVLLQGYTF

v_call: TRBV2
clone_size: many
cdr3_aa: CASRVQLAKNIQYF

v_call: TRBV7-9
clone_size: NA
cdr3_aa: CASSLAPISNYGYTF

v_call: TRBV5-1
clone_size: NA
cdr3_aa: CASSSSGAGKNIQYF

v_call: TRBV7-9
clone_size: few
cdr3_aa: CASSEGGSPAYGYTF

v_call: TRBV5-4
clone_size: once
cdr3_aa: CASSPRLAGGKNIQYF

v_call: TRBV7-2
clone_size: few
cdr3_aa: CASSIQAWRTNEQFF

v_call: TRBV19
clone_size: few
cdr3_aa: CASSPGTGRQPQHF

v_call: TRBV5-5
clone_size: NA
cdr3_aa: CASSPGNGPGTEAFF

v_call: TRBV7-9
clone_size: few
cdr3_aa: CASSQGGLGEQFF

v_call: TRBV20-1
clone_size: NA
cdr3_aa: CSARYPGSSPQKLFF

v_call: TRBV27
clone_size: NA
cdr3_aa: CASSKIRGSYEQYF

v_call: TRBV7-2
clone_size: NA
cdr3_aa: CASSLGGANVLTF

v_call: TRBV7-8
clone_size: NA
cdr3_aa: CASSLLAGGADEQFF

v_call: TRBV20-1
clone_size: few
cdr3_aa: CSAVFGLCIYEQFF

v_call: TRBV19
clone_size: few
cdr3_aa: CASSRLATDTQYF

v_call: TRBV29-1
clone_size: NA
cdr3_aa: CSVASGGADEQFF

v_call: TRBV7-9
clone_size: few
cdr3_aa: CASSLDTDYGYTF

v_call: TRBV28
clone_size: few
cdr3_aa: CAARQPWGMAFF

v_call: TRBV5-1
clone_size: NA
cdr3_aa: CASSFGRYVNYGYTF

v_call: TRBV7-6
clone_size: many
cdr3_aa: CASSLRSGYSNQPQHF

v_call: TRBV7-6
clone_size: NA
cdr3_aa: CASSLAPSIYGYTF

v_call: TRBV7-9
clone_size: NA
cdr3_aa: CASSSGTGDSPLHF

v_call: TRBV20-1
clone_size: NA
cdr3_aa: CSAIPGRGLNSPLHF

v_call: TRBV12-3/TRBV12-4
clone_size: few
cdr3_aa: CASSFWGRYTEAFF

v_call: TRBV4-3
clone_size: NA
cdr3_aa: CASSPGVQINEKLFF

v_call: TRBV29-1
clone_size: many
cdr3_aa: CSVGGLGELFF

v_call: TRBV7-2
clone_size: few
cdr3_aa: CASSRPVQETQYF

v_call: TRBV5-1
clone_size: few
cdr3_aa: CASSLGERGNEQFF

v_call: TRBV9
clone_size: medium-sized
cdr3_aa: CASSGRLGGINQPQHF

v_call: TRBV7-9
clone_size: NA
cdr3_aa: CASSADRVQETQYF

v_call: TRBV4-3
clone_size: many
cdr3_aa: CASSQDYPNTGELFF

v_call: TRBV20-1
clone_size: NA
cdr3_aa: CSLGALGNQPQHF

v_call: TRBV19
clone_size: few
cdr3_aa: CASSGQGTGNTIYF

v_call: TRBV7-9
clone_size: NA
cdr3_aa: CASSFGSGEAFF

v_call: TRBV12-3/TRBV12-4
clone_size: NA
cdr3_aa: CASSWTGLDEKLFF

v_call: TRBV6-4
clone_size: few
cdr3_aa: CASKDSLIIVNEQFF

v_call: TRBV18
clone_size: many
cdr3_aa: CASSPQEGTGPYNEQFF